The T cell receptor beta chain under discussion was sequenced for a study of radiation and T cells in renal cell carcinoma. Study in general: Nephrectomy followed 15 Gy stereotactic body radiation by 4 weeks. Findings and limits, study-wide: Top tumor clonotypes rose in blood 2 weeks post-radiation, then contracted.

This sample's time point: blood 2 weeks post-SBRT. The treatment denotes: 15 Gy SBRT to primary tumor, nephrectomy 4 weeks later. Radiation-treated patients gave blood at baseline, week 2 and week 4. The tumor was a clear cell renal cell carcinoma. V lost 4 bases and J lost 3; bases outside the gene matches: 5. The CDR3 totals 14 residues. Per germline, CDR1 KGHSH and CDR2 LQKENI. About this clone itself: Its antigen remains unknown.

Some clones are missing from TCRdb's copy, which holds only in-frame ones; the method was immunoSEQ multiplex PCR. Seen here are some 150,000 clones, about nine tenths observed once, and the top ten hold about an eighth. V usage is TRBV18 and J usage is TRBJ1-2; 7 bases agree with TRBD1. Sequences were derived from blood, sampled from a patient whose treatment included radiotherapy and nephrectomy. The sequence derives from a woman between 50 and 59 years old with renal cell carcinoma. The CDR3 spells CASSQGQDHYGYTF. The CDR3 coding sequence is TGTGCCAGCTCACAAGGACAGGATCACTATGGCTACACCTTC.